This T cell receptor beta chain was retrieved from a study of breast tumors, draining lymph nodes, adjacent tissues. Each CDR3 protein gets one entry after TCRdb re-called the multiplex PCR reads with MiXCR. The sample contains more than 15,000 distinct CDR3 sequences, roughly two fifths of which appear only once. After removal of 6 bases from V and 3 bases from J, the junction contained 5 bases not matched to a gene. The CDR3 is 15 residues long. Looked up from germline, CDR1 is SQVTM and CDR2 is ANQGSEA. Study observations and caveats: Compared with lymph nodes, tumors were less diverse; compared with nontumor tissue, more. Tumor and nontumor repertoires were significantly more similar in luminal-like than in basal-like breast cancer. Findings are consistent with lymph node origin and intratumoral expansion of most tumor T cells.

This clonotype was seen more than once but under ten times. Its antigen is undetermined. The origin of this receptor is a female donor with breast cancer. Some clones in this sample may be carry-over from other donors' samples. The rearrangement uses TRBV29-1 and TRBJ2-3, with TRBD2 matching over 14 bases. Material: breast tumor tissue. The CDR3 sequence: CSVGLAGVRTDTQYF. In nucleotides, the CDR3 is TGCAGCGTGGGACTAGCGGGAGTGAGGACAGATACGCAGTATTTT.